Below are 19 T cell receptor beta chains sequenced from a single sample in a study of blood T cell repertoires in COVID-19. Libraries were prepared by immunoSEQ multiplex PCR; TCRdb keeps only in-frame clonotypes and omits some of them. Among around 250,000 clones, over 75% were seen once, and the ten largest hold about 3.1%. The sequenced material came from PBMCs or T cells enriched from blood (not recorded which). The origin of the receptors is a woman between 40 and 50 years old who had been exposed to COVID-19.

The J gene is TRBJ2-7, the V gene TRBV6-2 or TRBV6-3; 10 bases align to TRBD1. The V and J ends lost 2 bases and 2 bases, in that order; junction bases with no gene match: 3. The CDR3 is made up of 15 amino acids. Germline V lookup: CDR1 MNHEY, CDR2 SVGEGT. CDR3 sequence (DNA): TGTGCCAGCAGTTACCCCGGGACAGGGGCCTACGAGCAGTACTTC. Its protein is CASSYPGTGAYEQYF.

The table lists this clone with a few counts. The chain uses TRBV24-1 and TRBJ1-3, with TRBD1 matching over 7 bases. Losses at the gene ends were 3 bases for V and 2 bases for J; bases not matched to a gene: 3. Germline V gene lookup returns CDR1 KGHDR and CDR2 SFDVKD. There are 15 residues in the CDR3. The CDR3 loop reads CATSDPGQTGNTIYF. CDR3 nucleotides: TGTGCCACCAGTGATCCGGGACAGACTGGAAACACCATATATTTT.

For the CDR3, the DNA is TGCGCCAGCAGCCAAGATTCATCAACTGAAGCTTTCTTT. It codes for CASSQDSSTEAFF. The chain recombines TRBV4-3 with TRBJ1-1; D is uncertain. The V gene lost 0 bases and the J gene lost 5 bases, with 7 bases spanning the gap. This CDR3 spans 13 amino acids. Germline values: CDR1 LGHNA, CDR2 YSLEER.

This chain joins TRBV18 and TRBJ2-5; the D gene is possibly TRBD2 (5 bases). The CDR3 sequence is 15 residues long. V lost 3 bases and J 2 bases, leaving 13 bases between the germline ends. Germline V CDR1 and CDR2: KGHSH, LQKENI. CDR3 sequence reads: CASSPLAGNQETQYF. The CDR3 DNA reads TGTGCCAGCTCACCGTTGGCGGGCAATCAAGAGACCCAGTACTTC.

The chain uses TRBV28 and TRBJ2-5; D uncertain. Trimming took 3 bases from V and 2 from J, leaving 7 bases between them. From germline, CDR1 is MDHEN and CDR2 SYDVKM. The CDR3 extends over 13 amino acids. This chain's CDR3 is CASSLSVQETQYF. The DNA of the CDR3 is TGTGCCAGCAGTTTGTCAGTGCAAGAGACCCAGTACTTC.

V and J are TRBV3-1 (or the pseudogene TRBV3-2) and TRBJ1-2; no definite D call. V gave up 0 bases and J gave up 8 bases, with 16 bases separating them. Germline V gene lookup returns CDR1 LGHDT and CDR2 YNNKEL (reference sequence). This CDR3 spans 15 amino acids. The CDR3 loop is CASSQDSGPGGGYTF. In DNA form, the CDR3 reads TGTGCCAGCAGCCAAGATAGCGGCCCTGGCGGCGGCTACACCTTC.

This clone was observed a single time. The chain links TRBV4-1 to TRBJ2-1; D perhaps matches TRBD2 (6 bases). CDR3 length: 11 residues. Germline V gene data show CDR1 as MGHRA and CDR2 as YSYEKL. Trimming took off 4 bases at V and 13 bases at J, with 11 bases between the two ends. CDR3 nucleotides: TGCGCCAGCAGCCGTGGGGGAGGACAGTTCTTC. It encodes CASSRGGGQFF.

This rearrangement joins TRBV18 to TRBJ1-2, with D maybe TRBD1 (6 bases). This CDR3 is 18 amino acids long. The germline V gene has CDR1 KGHSH and CDR2 LQKENI. V gave up 4 bases and J gave up 4 bases, with 25 bases separating them. The CDR3 sequence: CASSLVWGQEEEAYGYTF. In nucleotides, the CDR3 is TGTGCCAGCTCACTAGTGTGGGGGCAGGAAGAGGAGGCCTATGGCTACACCTTC. Looking up the rest from reference TRBV18 and TRBJ1-2 gives the full variable domain: NAGVMQNPRHLVRRRGQEARLRCSPMKGHSHVYWYRQLPEEGLKFMVYLQKENIIDESGMPKERFSAEFPKEGPSILRIQQVVRGDSAAYFCASSLVWGQEEEAYGYTFGSGTRLTVV.

This rearrangement joins TRBV10-1 to TRBJ2-3, with a tentative D call TRBD2 (6 bases). CDR1 WNHNN and CDR2 SYGVQD come from the germline V gene (reference sequence). CDR3 length: 16 residues. Trimming shortened V by 0 bases and J by 2 bases, and 12 bases separated the two germline ends. CDR3 loop: CASSESARDYTDTQYF. The CDR3 DNA is TGCGCCAGCAGTGAGTCTGCGCGGGATTACACAGATACGCAGTATTTT.

CDR3 loop: CASRPSGGGYNEQFF. DNA for the CDR3: TGTGCCAGCAGGCCGAGCGGGGGGGGGTACAATGAGCAGTTCTTC. J is TRBJ2-1 and V is TRBV7-2; 10 nucleotides line up with TRBD2. The V segment lost 6 bases and the J segment 4 bases; nucleotides outside the gene matches: 6. CDR3 length: 15 residues. The germline gives CDR1 SGHTA, CDR2 FQGNSA. The variable domain in full, completed from reference TRBV7-2 and TRBJ2-1, reads GAGVSQSPSNKVTEKGKDVELRCDPISGHTALYWYRQSLGQGLEFLIYFQGNSAPDKSGLPSDRFSAERTGGSVSTLTIQRTQQEDSAVYLCASRPSGGGYNEQFFGPGTRLTVL.

The V call is TRBV28, the J call TRBJ2-1, with TRBD1 as a possible D gene (5 bases). CDR1 is MDHEN, CDR2 SYDVKM, per germline. Trimming cost V 7 bases and J 7 bases, with 23 bases left between them. This CDR3 has 16 residues. The CDR3 region has the DNA TGTGCCAGCACCCCTCTAAGGGGCCGTCTCTATAATGAGCAGTTCTTC. Amino acids: CASTPLRGRLYNEQFF.

This chain links TRBV12-3 or TRBV12-4 with TRBJ2-2, with D unclear. The CDR3 is made up of 12 amino acids. The V end was cut by 5 bases, the J end by 8 bases, with 9 bases between. This CDR3 is CASSRVPGELFF. In DNA form, the CDR3 reads TGTGCCAGCAGTAGAGTCCCTGGGGAGCTGTTTTTT.

The chain has TRBV7-7 and TRBJ2-2, with a possible D match to TRBD1 (6 bases). Germline V lookup: CDR1 SSHAT, CDR2 FNYEAQ (reference sequence). The CDR3 runs to 16 residues. Trimming stripped 6 bases from V and 0 bases from J, with 14 bases between. CDR3 sequence: CASSSRTAPNTGELFF. CDR3 sequence (DNA): TGTGCCAGCAGTTCCCGGACAGCCCCGAACACCGGGGAGCTGTTTTTT. The whole variable domain, filled in from reference TRBV7-7 and TRBJ2-2, reads GAGVSQSPRYKVTKRGQDVTLRCDPISSHATLYWYQQALGQGPEFLTYFNYEAQPDKSGLPSDRFSAERPEGSISTLTIQRTEQRDSAMYRCASSSRTAPNTGELFFGEGSRLTVL.

The chain combines TRBV12-3 or TRBV12-4 with TRBJ1-5; D not resolved. Between the trimmed V and J ends, which lost 7 bases and 7 bases, there was a span of 8 bases. The CDR3 totals 11 residues. The CDR3 region is CASMARQPQHF. For the CDR3, the DNA is TGTGCCAGCATGGCGAGGCAGCCCCAGCATTTT.

This sequence joins TRBV6-2 or TRBV6-3 and TRBJ1-1; TRBD1 aligns across 8 bases. Germline CDR1 reads MNHEY; CDR2 reads SVGEGT. There are 17 residues in the CDR3. J lost 0 bases, V lost 6 bases, and 12 bases had no gene match. The CDR3 region has the DNA TGTGCCAGCAGCCGACCAGGGGGCATGTGGATGAACACTGAAGCTTTCTTT. Its translation: CASSRPGGMWMNTEAFF.

The rearrangement links TRBV2 to TRBJ1-3; D ambiguous. The germline V and J ends were trimmed by 2 bases and 0 bases, with 8 bases remaining between them. The germline V gene encodes CDR1 SNHLY and CDR2 FYNNEI. The CDR3 sequence is 15 residues long. The CDR3: CASSEKLISGNTIYF. For the CDR3, the DNA is TGTGCCAGCAGTGAAAAACTGATCTCTGGAAACACCATATATTTT.

The CDR3 region is CASRNTASGNTIYF. The CDR3 DNA is TGTGCCAGCAGGAACACAGCCTCTGGAAACACCATATATTTT. The chain has TRBV6-4 and TRBJ1-3; D ambiguous. The CDR3 is made up of 14 amino acids. Germline values: CDR1 MRHNA, CDR2 SNTAGT. V lost 6 bases and J 0 bases, leaving 9 bases between the germline ends.

The rearrangement joins TRBV7-6 to TRBJ2-5, with 8 bases aligning to TRBD2. J gave up 4 bases and V 5 bases, and 18 bases lay outside the gene matches. Germline assignment: CDR1 SGHVS and CDR2 FNYEAQ. The CDR3 runs to 18 residues. This CDR3 is CASSLTPRTSTRIETQYF. The CDR3 DNA sequence: TGTGCCAGCAGCCTTACGCCCCGGACTAGCACCCGAATAGAGACCCAGTACTTC.

There are a few counts of this clone. The chain employs TRBV6-5 and TRBJ2-1, with 7 bases fitting TRBD1. The CDR3 spans 15 residues. Germline V gene data show CDR1 as MNHEY and CDR2 as SVGAGI. Trimming at V came to 5 bases and at J to 12 bases, leaving 16 bases not matched to a gene. The CDR3 sequence: CASSPTLDRWIGQFF. DNA of the CDR3: TGTGCCAGCAGTCCTACCTTGGACAGGTGGATTGGGCAGTTCTTC.